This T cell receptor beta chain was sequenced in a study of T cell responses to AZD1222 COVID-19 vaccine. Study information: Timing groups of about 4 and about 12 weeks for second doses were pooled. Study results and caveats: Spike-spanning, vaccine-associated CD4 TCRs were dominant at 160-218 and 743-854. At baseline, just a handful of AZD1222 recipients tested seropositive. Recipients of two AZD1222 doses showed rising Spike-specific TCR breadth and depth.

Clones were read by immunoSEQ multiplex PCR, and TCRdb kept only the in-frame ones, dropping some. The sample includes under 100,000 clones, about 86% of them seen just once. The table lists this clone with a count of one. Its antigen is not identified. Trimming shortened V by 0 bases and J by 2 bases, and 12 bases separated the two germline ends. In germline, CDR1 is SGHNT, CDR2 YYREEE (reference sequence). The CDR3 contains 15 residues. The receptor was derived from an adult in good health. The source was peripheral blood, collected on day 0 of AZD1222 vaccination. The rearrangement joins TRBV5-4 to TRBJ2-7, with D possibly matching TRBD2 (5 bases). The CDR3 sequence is CASSLGSSGTYEQYF. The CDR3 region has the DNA TGTGCCAGCAGCTTGGGCTCCTCCGGGACCTACGAGCAGTACTTC.